A single sample is the source of the 24 T cell receptor beta chains below, sequenced in a study of regulatory T cells in long-lasting Graves disease. This sample's time point: newly diagnosed GD, antithyroid drugs for less than 3 months. Generation of the TCR library employed RNA extracted from PBMCs. According to the study, TCR beta libraries were built with iRepertoire HTBI primers and CDR3-region Arm-PCR. TCRdb recomputed calls from the multiplex PCR reads with MiXCR, one row per CDR3 protein. Altogether approximately 490,000 distinct CDR3 sequences are present, about 16% being singletons, with the ten largest covering less than 15%. A further study also used this sample, focusing on T cells in Graves' hyperthyroidism and ophthalmopathy.

The sample was peripheral blood mononuclear cells (PBMCs), taken at new diagnosis, from a patient treated with antithyroid drugs. The receptors stem from a man aged 35 to 55 with Graves disease.

As concerns this clonotype: A much larger clone differs by one base, so this may be a read error. The rearrangement uses TRBV28 and TRBJ1-4, with unresolved D. Germline assignment: CDR1 MDHEN and CDR2 SYDVKM. The CDR3 has 13 amino acids. The CDR3 sequence is CASKELLNGKLFF. As DNA, the CDR3 is TGTGCCAGCAAGGAGCTCCTTAATGGAAAACTGTTTTTT.

Ten or more counts support this clonotype. The V and J genes are TRBV27 and TRBJ2-1; D may be TRBD1 or TRBD2 (5 bases each). Germline loops: CDR1 MNHEY, CDR2 SMNVEV (reference sequence). V was clipped by 0 bases and J by 7 bases, with 13 bases between them. This CDR3 region has 15 residues. The CDR3 protein is CASSLSWGSGNEQFF. The CDR3 DNA reads as TGTGCCAGCAGTTTATCCTGGGGGAGTGGAAATGAGCAGTTCTTC.

The CDR3 protein is CASSLTTSGRFHEQFF. CDR3 DNA: TGTGCCAGCAGCCTAACTACTAGCGGGAGGTTCCATGAGCAGTTCTTC. The rearrangement links TRBV6-1 to TRBJ2-1; 12 bases map to TRBD2. The CDR3 runs 16 residues. Germline V gives CDR1 MNHNS, CDR2 SASEGT. Losses at the gene ends were 6 bases for V and 8 bases for J; bases not matched to a gene: 11.

This clonotype was recorded many times. The rearrangement links TRBV6-2 or TRBV6-3 to TRBJ2-7; perhaps TRBD1 as D (5 bases). This CDR3 has 17 residues. Germline loops: CDR1 MNHEY, CDR2 SVGEGT. Trimming left V 2 bases short and J 3 bases short, with 20 bases between. The chain's CDR3 is CASSYASTGTPIYEQYF. CDR3 in DNA: TGTGCCAGCAGTTACGCATCAACAGGTACCCCAATCTACGAGCAGTACTTC.

This clonotype was observed many times. DNA of the CDR3: TGTGCCAGCAGCCGGTACCTGGCGTTCTCCTACGAGCAGTACTTC. Translation gives CASSRYLAFSYEQYF. The V gene is TRBV13, the J gene TRBJ2-7; D call uncertain. CDR3 length: 15 amino acids. Trimming took off 5 bases at V and 0 bases at J, with 14 bases between the two ends. Germline V gene sequence: CDR1 PRHDT, CDR2 FYEKMQ (reference sequence).

The V gene is TRBV7-9, the J gene TRBJ1-2; tentatively, D is TRBD1 (5 bases). CDR1 SEHNR and CDR2 FQNEAQ come from the germline V gene (reference sequence). This CDR3 comprises 15 residues. Deletions cut 1 base from V and 4 bases from J, with 13 bases between. The chain's CDR3 is CASSLGFGTGYGYTF. CDR3 bases: TGTGCCAGCAGCTTAGGGTTCGGGACCGGCTATGGCTACACCTTC.

In its sample, this clonotype was seen many times. The chain carries TRBV27 and TRBJ2-3, with D perhaps given as TRBD1 or TRBD2 (5 bases each). The germline gives CDR1 MNHEY, CDR2 SMNVEV (reference sequence). The germline V and J ends were trimmed by 4 bases and 3 bases, with 11 bases remaining between them. The CDR3 has 14 residues. The CDR3 DNA reads TGTGCCAGCAGTTGGGGGAGCGAAACAGATACGCAGTATTTT. Translation: CASSWGSETDTQYF.

This clonotype was recorded many times. The chain joins TRBV18 to TRBJ2-7, with D unresolved. V was clipped by 5 bases and J by 2 bases, with 10 bases between them. Per germline, CDR1 KGHSH and CDR2 LQKENI. This CDR3 is built from 13 residues. Here the CDR3 reads CASSTDGPYEQYF. CDR3 DNA: TGTGCCAGCTCAACCGACGGACCCTACGAGCAGTACTTC.

This chain links TRBV29-1 with TRBJ2-1; 7 positions agree with TRBD1. CDR3 length equals 18 residues. V was clipped by 5 bases and J by 0 bases; unmatched bases: 16. Germline CDR1 SQVTM, CDR2 ANQGSEA. The CDR3 is CSVRRVAPGQSSYNEQFF. For the CDR3, the DNA is TGCAGCGTTCGGAGAGTCGCCCCGGGACAGAGCTCCTACAATGAGCAGTTCTTC.

This clonotype was counted between two and nine times. One base away lies a much larger clone, so this may be a sequencing read error. The chain links TRBV5-1 to TRBJ2-3; D ambiguous. From germline, CDR1 is SGHRS and CDR2 YFSETQ. V dropped 5 bases and J dropped 1 base, with 17 bases sitting between them. The CDR3 has 16 amino acids. The CDR3 region is CASRDVKMGGTDTQYF. DNA for the CDR3: TGCGCCAGCAGAGACGTCAAGATGGGCGGCACAGATACGCAGTATTTT.

This clonotype was counted only a few times. This chain uses TRBV20-1 with TRBJ2-1, with 12 positions matching TRBD2. CDR1 and CDR2 (germline): DFQATT, SNEGSKA (reference sequence). Trimming took 3 bases from V and 8 from J; bases not matched to a gene: 8. This CDR3 contains 15 residues. The CDR3 is CSASPSGRALDEQFF. In nucleotides, the CDR3 is TGCAGTGCTAGTCCTAGCGGGAGGGCCTTGGATGAGCAGTTCTTC.

This clonotype was seen ten or more times. This CDR3 is CASSLREAGTTFYEQYF. The CDR3, as DNA: TGTGCCAGCAGTTTAAGGGAGGCAGGGACTACATTCTACGAGCAGTACTTC. This rearrangement joins TRBV12-3 or TRBV12-4 to TRBJ2-7; 7 bases align to TRBD2. V trimming: 2 bases; J trimming: 3 bases; junction bases outside the gene matches: 13. The CDR3 covers 17 residues.

This clonotype was found a few times. The V gene is TRBV20-1, the J gene TRBJ2-3; D perhaps matches TRBD1 (6 bases). The germline V and J ends were trimmed by 5 bases and 0 bases, with 12 bases remaining between them. Per germline, CDR1 DFQATT and CDR2 SNEGSKA (reference sequence). The CDR3 runs 14 residues. CDR3 bases: TGCAGTGCTTCGACAGGACTTAGCACAGATACGCAGTATTTT. It codes for CSASTGLSTDTQYF.

The table lists this clonotype with many counts. As DNA, the CDR3 is TGTGCCAGCAGTTCCGGGGGCACAGATACGCAGTATTTT. Its translation is CASSSGGTDTQYF. The chain couples TRBV28 to TRBJ2-3, with D perhaps TRBD2 (5 bases). V was cut by 4 bases and J by 1 base, with 6 bases left in between. Germline CDR1 and CDR2: MDHEN and SYDVKM. The CDR3 consists of 13 residues.

The V gene is TRBV28, the J gene TRBJ2-1, with 10 bases that match TRBD2. CDR3 size: 15 residues. V was pared by 2 bases and J by 9 bases, with 7 bases of the junction left unmatched. The V gene's germline CDR1 is MDHEN and CDR2 SYDVKM. The DNA for the CDR3 is TGTGCCAGCAGTTTACCCGGGACTAGCGTCGGTGAGCAGTTCTTC. Encoded protein: CASSLPGTSVGEQFF.

There are many counts of this clonotype. This sequence joins TRBV7-3 and TRBJ1-1; no definite D call. The V end was cut by 5 bases, the J end by 0 bases, with 7 bases between. The germline gives CDR1 SGHTA, CDR2 FQGTGA. The CDR3 is made up of 13 amino acids. The CDR3, as DNA: TGTGCCAGCAGCCCAGCGTTGAACACTGAAGCTTTCTTT. As protein: CASSPALNTEAFF.

In this sample, this clonotype turned up many times. This chain connects TRBV6-5 to TRBJ2-7, with TRBD2 identical over 9 bases. The germline V gene encodes CDR1 MNHEY and CDR2 SVGAGI. CDR3 length: 16 amino acids. Losses at the gene ends were 1 base for V and 6 bases for J; bases not matched to a gene: 10. CDR3 protein: CASSYLGTSLLGEQYF. The DNA of the CDR3 is TGTGCCAGCAGTTACTTGGGGACTAGCCTGCTGGGCGAGCAGTACTTC.

This clonotype was detected only a few times. The chain recombines TRBV7-9 with TRBJ1-2; D perhaps matches TRBD1 (5 bases). This CDR3 comprises 14 residues. Germline V lookup: CDR1 SEHNR, CDR2 FQNEAQ (reference sequence). V dropped 2 bases and J dropped 13 bases, with 20 bases sitting between them. CDR3 sequence (DNA): TGTGCCAGCAGCTTAAGAGGGACTCCGGCGGTAGGCACCTTC. Its translation is CASSLRGTPAVGTF.

This clonotype was picked up many times. A read error may account for a junction end that differs from germline. The V and J genes are TRBV7-9 and TRBJ2-1, with a weak D call TRBD2 (5 bases). Germline-derived CDR1 and CDR2 are SEHNR and FQNEAQ (reference sequence). The CDR3 spans 13 residues. CDR3 region: CATLASSYNEQFF. The CDR3 DNA follows: TGTGCCACCCTAGCCAGCTCCTACAATGAGCAGTTTTTC.

This clonotype was observed at least ten times. The chain employs TRBV7-9 and TRBJ2-3, with 10 bases identical to TRBD1. Germline V CDR1 and CDR2: SEHNR, FQNEAQ (reference sequence). The CDR3 runs 15 residues. J gave up 4 bases and V 5 bases, and 6 bases lay outside the gene matches. The CDR3 loop is CASSITTGGADTQYF. In DNA form, the CDR3 reads TGTGCCAGCAGCATAACGACAGGGGGCGCAGATACGCAGTATTTT.

This clonotype was seen a few times. V usage is TRBV7-2 and J usage is TRBJ2-3; D remains unclear. V was cut by 5 bases and J by 2 bases, with 20 bases left in between. From germline, CDR1 is SGHTA and CDR2 FQGNSA. The CDR3 contains 17 residues. CDR3 in amino acids: CASSHNLGLGHTDTQYF. The DNA of the CDR3 is TGTGCCAGCAGCCACAATCTTGGGCTAGGGCACACAGATACGCAGTATTTT.

There are many counts of this clonotype. V is TRBV30 and J is TRBJ2-2, with D unclear. Germline CDR1 GTSNPN, CDR2 SVGIG (reference sequence). V lost 4 bases and J 7 bases, leaving 13 bases between the germline ends. CDR3 size: 13 residues. The CDR3 DNA follows: TGTGCCTGGAACGGCGTAGTGGGCGGGGAGCTGTTTTTT. Translated: CAWNGVVGGELFF.

The chain links TRBV6-4 to TRBJ2-2; the D gene is possibly TRBD1 (5 bases). With 2 bases removed from V and 3 bases from J, the gap between germline ends came to 10 bases. The CDR3 totals 15 residues. Germline CDR1 MRHNA, CDR2 SNTAGT. Written as DNA, the CDR3 is TGTGCCAGCAGTGACAGCGTGGGGCACACCGGGGAGCTGTTTTTT. Its translation is CASSDSVGHTGELFF.

The table lists this clonotype with many counts. This chain links TRBV2 with TRBJ2-1; D gene uncertain. Germline-derived CDR1 and CDR2 are SNHLY and FYNNEI. This CDR3 has 13 residues. Trimming pared 6 bases from V and 1 base from J, leaving 7 bases between. The CDR3 nucleotides are TGTGCCAGCAGCTGGGTATCCTACAATGAGCAGTTCTTC. Residues: CASSWVSYNEQFF.